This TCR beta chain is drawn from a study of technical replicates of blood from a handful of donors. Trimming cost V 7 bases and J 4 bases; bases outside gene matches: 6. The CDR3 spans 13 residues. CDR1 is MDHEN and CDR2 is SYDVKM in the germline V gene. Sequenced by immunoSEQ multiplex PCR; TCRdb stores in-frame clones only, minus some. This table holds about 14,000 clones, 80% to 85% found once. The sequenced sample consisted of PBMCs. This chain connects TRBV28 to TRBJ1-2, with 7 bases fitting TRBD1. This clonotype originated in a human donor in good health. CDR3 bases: TGTGCCAGCACGGGACAGCCCACCTATGGCTACACCTTC. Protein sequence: CASTGQPTYGYTF.